This passage covers 14 T cell receptor beta chains from one sample sequenced in a study of T cell repertoires in cytomegalovirus infection. MiXCR, run by TCRdb on the reads, gives a single entry per CDR3 protein. The profile shows approximately 180,000 distinct CDR3 sequences, 15% to 20% of them singletons. The specimen sequenced was CD8+ T cells from PBMCs. These receptors all stem from a human donor in good health (CMV status not recorded). Some clones in this sample may be carry-over from other donors' samples.

The chain employs TRBV7-2 and TRBJ2-7, with D perhaps matching TRBD2 (5 bases). Germline lookup yields CDR1 SGHTA and CDR2 FQGNSA. The germline V and J ends were trimmed by 5 bases and 2 bases, with 13 bases remaining between them. The CDR3 is made up of 14 amino acids. The CDR3 region has the DNA TGTGCCAGCAGCATAGGACTGCGTACCTACGAGCAGTACTTC. Its protein is CASSIGLRTYEQYF. Looking up the rest from reference TRBV7-2 and TRBJ2-7 gives the full variable domain: GAGVSQSPSNKVTEKGKDVELRCDPISGHTALYWYRQSLGQGLEFLIYFQGNSAPDKSGLPSDRFSAERTGGSVSTLTIQRTQQEDSAVYLCASSIGLRTYEQYFGPGTRLTVT.

The V call is TRBV12-3 or TRBV12-4, the J call TRBJ2-7, with a weak D call TRBD2 (5 bases). V shed 8 bases and J shed 7 bases, with 15 bases lying between them. The CDR3 spans 12 residues. CDR3 coding DNA: TGTGCCAGCCAAGGAGGTTTGTGGGAGCAGTACTTC. It encodes CASQGGLWEQYF.

The chain uses TRBV7-9 and TRBJ1-1; 9 nucleotides align to TRBD1. Germline CDR1 is SEHNR and CDR2 is FQNEAQ (reference sequence). The length of the CDR3 is 16 residues. Trimming at V came to 5 bases and at J to 4 bases, leaving 11 bases not matched to a gene. The CDR3 spells CASSPRQGVAATEAFF. In DNA form, the CDR3 reads TGTGCCAGCAGCCCCAGACAGGGGGTGGCTGCCACTGAAGCTTTCTTT.

This clonotype was found a few times. The rearrangement links TRBV5-4 to TRBJ2-4; 8 positions agree with TRBD1. This CDR3 is 14 amino acids long. Trimming at V came to 1 base and at J to 4 bases, leaving 1 base not matched to a gene. Germline lookup yields CDR1 SGHNT and CDR2 YYREEE (reference sequence). Here the CDR3 reads CASSLRTGKNIQYF. As DNA, the CDR3 is TGTGCCAGCAGCTTGAGGACAGGGAAAAACATTCAGTACTTC.

This clonotype was counted many times. J is TRBJ2-7 and V is TRBV2; no clear D. CDR3 length equals 14 residues. V lost 3 bases to trimming and J lost 6 bases, with 15 bases between them. Germline loops: CDR1 SNHLY, CDR2 FYNNEI. For the CDR3, the DNA is TGTGCCAGCAGTGAGTCTGGCCAGGTTGCCGAGCAGTACTTC. As protein: CASSESGQVAEQYF.

This rearrangement joins TRBV2 to TRBJ1-2; tentative D call: TRBD1 (6 bases). Trimming took 4 bases from V and 8 from J, leaving 11 bases between them. This CDR3 contains 12 residues. Germline loops: CDR1 SNHLY, CDR2 FYNNEI. Here the CDR3 DNA reads TGTGCCAGCAGTGTAGGGGGGAGCGGCTACACCTTC. Amino acids: CASSVGGSGYTF.

The chain links TRBV7-9 to TRBJ1-4; D is unresolved. CDR1 SEHNR and CDR2 FQNEAQ come from the germline V gene (reference sequence). The CDR3 totals 14 residues. V was pared by 5 bases and J by 5 bases, with 12 bases between. The CDR3 here is CASSPNQSNEKLFF. The CDR3 region has the DNA TGTGCCAGCAGCCCGAATCAGTCCAATGAAAAACTGTTTTTT.

This clonotype was detected a few times. The chain is built from TRBV12-3 or TRBV12-4 and TRBJ2-2; D remains unclear. The CDR3 is 13 amino acids. Between the trimmed V and J ends, which lost 5 bases and 6 bases, there was a span of 10 bases. The CDR3 DNA is TGTGCCAGCAGTCCCCAGAGCGCCGGGGAGCTGTTTTTT. Amino acids: CASSPQSAGELFF.

This clonotype turned up a few times. The chain employs TRBV20-1 and TRBJ1-4; D unresolved. Germline V gene sequence: CDR1 DFQATT, CDR2 SNEGSKA (reference sequence). The CDR3 runs 11 residues. The V gene lost 3 bases and the J gene lost 12 bases, with 11 bases spanning the gap. In nucleotides, the CDR3 is TGCAGTGCTAGTCCCCAGGTTGAACTGTTTTTT. The encoded protein is CSASPQVELFF.

This clonotype was observed a handful of times. This chain uses TRBV28 with TRBJ2-1; D is perhaps TRBD1 or TRBD2 (5 bases each). V shed 9 bases and J shed 2 bases, with 11 bases lying between them. This CDR3 region has 13 residues. Germline CDR1 is MDHEN and CDR2 is SYDVKM. CDR3 loop: CASSRGPYNEQFF. CDR3 bases: TGTGCCAGTTCGAGGGGCCCCTACAATGAGCAGTTCTTC. The whole variable domain, remainder taken from reference TRBV28 and TRBJ2-1, is DVKVTQSSRYLVKRTGEKVFLECVQDMDHENMFWYRQDPGLGLRLIYFSYDVKMKEKGDIPEGYSVSREKKERFSLILESASTNQTSMYLCASSRGPYNEQFFGPGTRLTVL.

The genes are TRBV11-2 and TRBJ2-1, with 7 bases that match TRBD1. Germline-derived CDR1 and CDR2 are SGHAT and FQNNGV. The CDR3 covers 15 residues. With 5 bases clipped from V and 0 bases from J, the junction kept 4 bases outside the gene matches. This CDR3 is CASSPGQLSYNEQFF. The CDR3 DNA is TGTGCCAGCAGCCCGGGACAGCTCTCCTACAATGAGCAGTTCTTC.

The table lists this clonotype with many counts. This chain joins TRBV7-6 and TRBJ1-5; D possibly corresponds to TRBD1 (5 bases). The germline CDR1 and CDR2 sequences are SGHVS and FNYEAQ. V was shortened by 1 base and J by 2 bases, with 15 bases between the two germline ends. The CDR3 consists of 17 residues. The CDR3 region has the DNA TGTGCCAGCAGCTTAGAATCCCCGGACAAAGGCAATCAGCCCCAGCATTTT. Its protein is CASSLESPDKGNQPQHF.

This clonotype was observed a handful of times. The rearrangement joins TRBV6-2 or TRBV6-3 to TRBJ2-7; D gene uncertain. Trimming left V 4 bases short and J 4 bases short, with 20 bases between. This CDR3 spans 16 amino acids. CDR1 and CDR2 (germline): MNHEY, SVGEGT. In DNA, the CDR3 is TGTGCCAGCAGTTCCGAAGGATGGTCCGTCGGGTACGAGCAGTACTTC. Translating it yields CASSSEGWSVGYEQYF.

This clonotype was counted only a few times. The V and J genes are TRBV6-2 or TRBV6-3 and TRBJ1-5, with D hard to call. CDR3 length: 14 residues. CDR1 MNHEY and CDR2 SVGEGT come from the germline V gene. V lost 0 bases to trimming and J lost 4 bases, with 7 bases between them. The CDR3 loop is CASSYSTKNQPQHF. CDR3 nucleotide sequence: TGTGCCAGCAGTTACTCCACAAAGAATCAGCCCCAGCATTTT.